This T cell receptor (beta chain) was sequenced during a study of blood T cell repertoires in COVID-19. Across the whole study: COVID-19 samples, acute and convalescent, were from the United States, Italy and Spain. T cells, B-cell-depleted T cells, or PBMCs provided the cDNA or gDNA that served as material.

Authors' data handling: Amplifying reference gene primers gave estimates of nucleated cell counts. Profiling relied on immunoSEQ multiplex PCR, and the TCRdb table lists in-frame clones only, not all of them. The V and J calls and the clone size are those of that table, but D and trimming were determined from the DNA. This repertoire shows about 110,000 clones, over 75% found once; its top ten account for just over 4%. Trimming pared 7 bases from V and 4 bases from J, leaving 14 bases between. Germline lookup yields CDR1 SGHNT and CDR2 YYREEE (reference sequence). CDR3 length: 14 residues. This clonotype was sampled from a woman in her 70s with acute or convalescent COVID-19. Sequencing was done on a sample of peripheral blood. The chain has TRBV5-4 and TRBJ2-2, with D perhaps TRBD2 (7 bases). The CDR3 sequence is CASQWGGGTGELFF. The CDR3 region has the DNA TGTGCCAGCCAGTGGGGGGGCGGCACCGGGGAGCTGTTTTTT.